The clone carrying this T cell receptor beta chain was picked up a small number of times. Its specificity is not known. This entry comes from a study of human T cells and chemical hapten exposure. Study summary: Throughout the roughly 24-week study, diphenylcyclopropenone was applied weekly to the patients' scalps. Study-level points and caveats: There were significantly more large CDR3 similarity clusters among expanded TCRs than among controls.

Deletions cut 2 bases from V and 5 bases from J, with 4 bases between. This CDR3 has 12 residues. Germline V gene data show CDR1 as SGHNT and CDR2 as YYREEE (reference sequence). Time point given: pre-sensitization, week 0. Treatment reported: therapeutic diphenylcyclopropenone sensitization with weekly scalp DPC. One entry per CDR3 protein, called by TCRdb with MiXCR from the RACE reads. The profile shows some 98,000 distinct CDR3 sequences, 11% of them singletons. The rearrangement joins TRBV5-4 to TRBJ1-4; D is uncertain. Sequencing used whole blood, obtained in connection with sensitization to the hapten diphenylcyclopropenone (DPC). The TCR was taken from an older woman with alopecia areata. Some clones in this sample may be carry-over from other donors' samples. The CDR3 DNA reads TGTGCCAGCAGCTTTTTGAATGAAAAACTGTTTTTT. Encoded protein: CASSFLNEKLFF.